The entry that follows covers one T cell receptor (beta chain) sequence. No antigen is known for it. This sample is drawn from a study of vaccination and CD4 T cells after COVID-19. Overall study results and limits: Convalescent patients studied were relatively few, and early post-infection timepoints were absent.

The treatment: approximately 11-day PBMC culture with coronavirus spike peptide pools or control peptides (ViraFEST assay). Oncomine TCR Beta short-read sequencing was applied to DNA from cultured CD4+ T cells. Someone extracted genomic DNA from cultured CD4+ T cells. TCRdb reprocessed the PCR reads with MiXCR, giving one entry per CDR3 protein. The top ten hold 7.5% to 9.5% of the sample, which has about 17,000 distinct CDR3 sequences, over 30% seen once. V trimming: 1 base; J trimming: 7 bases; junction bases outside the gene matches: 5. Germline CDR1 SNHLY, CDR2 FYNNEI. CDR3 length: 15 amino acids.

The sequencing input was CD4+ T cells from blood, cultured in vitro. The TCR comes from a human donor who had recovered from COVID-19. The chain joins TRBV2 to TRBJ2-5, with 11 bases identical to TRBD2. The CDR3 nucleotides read TGTGCCAGCAGTGAAGAGGGCCTAGCGGGGGGGACCCAGTACTTC. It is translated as CASSEEGLAGGTQYF. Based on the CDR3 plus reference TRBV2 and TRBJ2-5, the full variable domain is EPEVTQTPSHQVTQMGQEVILRCVPISNHLYFYWYRQILGQKVEFLVSFYNNEISEKSEIFDDQFSVERPDGSNFTLKIRSTKLEDSAMYFCASSEEGLAGGTQYFGPGTRLLVL.